This section outlines one TCR beta chain sequence together with its context. Its antigen is unidentified. The data belong to a study of glioma-infiltrating T cells after dendritic cell vaccination. Study-wide points: TCR clonality showed no direct relationship with survival.

TCRB CDR3 was amplified from 2 ug genomic DNA or less. Primers: 60 V beta forward and 13 J beta reverse. Assay used: immunoSEQ multiplex PCR; TCRdb lists only in-frame clones, some missing. The table has about 96,000 clones, about 80% seen once. The CDR3 extends over 14 amino acids. Per germline, CDR1 ENHRY and CDR2 SYGVKD. Blood PBMC samples: pre-vaccination, two weeks post third vaccination, and at tumor progression. J is TRBJ2-5 and V is TRBV10-3; D is uncertain. The J call may be wrong; the DNA end is better matched by TRBJ2-7. Sample: blood, taken before dendritic cell vaccination. This TCR came from a human donor with glioblastoma. The CDR3 DNA reads TGTGCCATCAGTGAGCCCCAGCGATCCTACGAGCAGTACTTC. Protein: CAISEPQRSYEQYF.